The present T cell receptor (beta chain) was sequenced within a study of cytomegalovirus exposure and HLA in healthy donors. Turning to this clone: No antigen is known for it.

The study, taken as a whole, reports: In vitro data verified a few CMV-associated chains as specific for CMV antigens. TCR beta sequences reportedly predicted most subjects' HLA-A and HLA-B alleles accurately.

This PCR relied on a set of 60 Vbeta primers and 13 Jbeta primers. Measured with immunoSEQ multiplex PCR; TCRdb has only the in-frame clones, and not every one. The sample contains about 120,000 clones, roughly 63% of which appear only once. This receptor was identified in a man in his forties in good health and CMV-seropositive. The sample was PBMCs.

The CDR3 sequence: CASSPWSGGAVLGGYTF. The CDR3 bases are TGCGCCAGCAGCCCCTGGTCAGGGGGCGCGGTTTTGGGGGGCTACACCTTC. The rearrangement links TRBV5-1 to TRBJ1-2; TRBD1 agrees at 8 bases. Germline V CDR1 and CDR2: SGHRS, YFSETQ. The trim removed 4 bases at V and 8 bases at J, leaving 19 bases unmatched. The CDR3 loop spans 17 amino acids.